This paragraph covers one T cell receptor (beta chain) sequence. Antigen: not known. The record originates from a study of T cell responses to AZD1222 COVID-19 vaccine. General observations from the study: The CD4 TCRs associated with vaccination extended across spike and predominated at 160-218 and 743-854. Females made up more of the donors, who were largely white British, and clonal diversity may have come out too low. As reported, nearly half of all spike-specific TCRs target variant regions that are unmutated.

The table came from immunoSEQ multiplex PCR; TCRdb's copy has only in-frame clones and leaves some out. This sample has tens of thousands of clones, with 85% to 90% found just once. The V gene's germline CDR1 is MGHRA and CDR2 YSYEKL. The CDR3 totals 15 residues. Trimming stripped 4 bases from V and 5 bases from J, with 17 bases between. The clonotype was recovered from an adult in good health. The sequencing here drew on peripheral blood, taken on day 0 of AZD1222 vaccination. The chain employs TRBV4-1 and TRBJ1-1, with D tentatively TRBD1 (6 bases). In DNA, the CDR3 is TGCGCCAGCAGCCCCTTGCCTGGGGGGCGGACTGAAGCTTTCTTT. Translating it yields CASSPLPGGRTEAFF.